The T cell receptor (beta chain) described here comes from a study of blood T cell repertoires in COVID-19. About the research overall: Samples taken during acute and convalescent COVID-19 were collected in the United States, Italy and Spain.

CDR1 PRHDT and CDR2 FYEKMQ come from the germline V gene (reference sequence). The V gene end was trimmed by 3 bases and the J gene end by 2 bases; junction bases not matched to a gene: 6. The CDR3 extends over 17 amino acids. Profiling relied on immunoSEQ multiplex PCR, and the TCRdb table lists in-frame clones only, not all of them. Here the sample spans 250,000 to 350,000 clones, 90% being singletons. The receptor comes from a woman aged 18-29 years with acute COVID-19. What was sequenced was PBMCs or T cells enriched from blood (not recorded which). The rearrangement links TRBV13 to TRBJ2-3; TRBD2 aligns across 12 bases. The CDR3 sequence: CASSFFGLAGTTDTQYF. The CDR3 DNA sequence: TGTGCCAGCAGCTTTTTCGGACTAGCGGGAACCACAGATACGCAGTATTTT.